This T cell receptor (beta chain) was profiled in a study of cytomegalovirus exposure and HLA in healthy donors. About the research overall: From HLA-typed donors, an early data release held some 80 million unique TCRs.

Study results and caveats: Association with HLA alleles at 0.05 false discovery rate was found for 16,951 TCR beta sequences in a later analysis. Later analysis indicated greater clonal expansion among HLA-associated TCR beta chains than among equally common other chains.

PCR employed 60 Vbeta and 13 Jbeta primers. Per the authors' pipeline: Counted up in a later analysis, unique TCR beta chains came to 65 million to 80 million, with about 9.9 million shared. The data were produced by immunoSEQ multiplex PCR, yet TCRdb's version contains in-frame clones alone and is incomplete. The D gene and trimming were derived from the DNA, and the V and J assignments and clone size from that table. The sample contains approximately 200,000 clones, about 69% of which appear only once. This clone was seen only once. The target antigen is unknown. The CDR3 runs to 15 residues. Germline V gives CDR1 SGDLS, CDR2 YYNGEE. Between the trimmed V and J ends, which lost 0 bases and 2 bases, there was a span of 9 bases.

The chain recombines TRBV9 with TRBJ1-3; the D is unclear. Sequences were obtained from PBMCs. The sequence was collected from a man aged 25 to 45 in good health and CMV-seropositive. CDR3 coding DNA: TGTGCCAGCAGCGTAGGAGGGATCGCTGGAAACACCATATATTTT. It translates to CASSVGGIAGNTIYF.